This TCR beta chain emerged from a study of CD8 T cells in ankylosing spondylitis (dated by TCRdb to about 2017). Study-level background: The study set out to find disease-linked TCR variants by profiling T cell receptor beta repertoires in ankylosing spondylitis patients and healthy donors. In total, the full study cohort was made up of some 110 healthy donors and 25 ankylosing spondylitis patients. Peripheral blood was sampled, and synovial fluid was also collected from ankylosing spondylitis patients. Overall study outcomes, separate from this receptor: A CD8+ phenotype was shown by the disease-linked clones, which were found at relatively low frequencies in peripheral blood. Some TCR beta motif variants had previously been reported in synovial fluid and blood of reactive arthritis patients, which suggested common disease-initiation mechanisms. The disease-linked clones were reported as significantly enriched in matched synovial fluid samples from ankylosing spondylitis patients. A TCR beta motif of several highly homologous amino acid variants appeared characteristic of blood from ankylosing spondylitis patients.

This clonotype showed up many times. The antigen it recognizes is unknown. Base-call qualities are not available, and no considerably larger clone is one nucleotide away. Instrument on record: Illumina HiSeq 2500. Quantitative 5'-RACE with molecular barcodes was used to prepare TCR beta libraries. Per the authors' processing: A new computational method, built on a probabilistic model of VDJ rearrangement, was used to identify disease-linked TCR variants. TCRdb reprocessed the public reads (quality trimming at Q25 with fastp, clone calling with MiXCR) and kept in-frame beta chains. Each CDR3 protein gets just one entry, which takes the most common genes and DNA from the rows behind it. For this entry, the V and J calls and clone size follow TCRdb and not the study's own pipeline. This sample is represented by fewer than 200,000 distinct CDR3 sequences; around 18% of them were singletons. Over 7.5% of the sample is in the top ten clones.

Unmatched junction bases come to 9, with V trimmed by 5 bases and J by 5 bases. The germline V gene gives CDR1 as MNHEY and CDR2 as SVGAGI. Including cysteine and phenylalanine, the CDR3 has 15 amino acids. The kept DNA is CDR3 alone, 45 bases in frame from the first base. The receptor's source is a male donor with ankylosing spondylitis or in good health (not recorded which). The material sequenced was blood, either unsorted or a sorted T cell fraction (not recorded which). The receptor chain draws on TRBV6-5 and TRBJ1-2; 9 junctional bases match TRBD1. The CDR3 region has the sequence CASSGQGPTLYGYTF. The DNA reads TGTGCCAGCAGTGGACAGGGGCCCACATTGTATGGCTACACCTTC.